One and the same sample provided the 20 T cell receptor beta chains below, sequenced in a study of blood T cells in healthy people across ages. A J-beta primer mix and a sample-barcoded 5' primer were used in a second PCR of about 7 to 12 cycles. TCRdb independently ran MiXCR on the 5' RACE reads; one entry per CDR3 protein. The table shows over a million distinct CDR3 sequences, with roughly 60% occurring only once. The sample comprised blood. These receptors all come from a man younger than 30 in good health.

The chain couples TRBV2 to TRBJ1-4; D remains ambiguous. CDR1 is SNHLY and CDR2 is FYNNEI in the germline V gene. CDR3 length: 14 amino acids. V lost 6 bases, J lost 3 bases, and 11 bases lay in between. CDR3 region: CASRERSANEKLFF. DNA for the CDR3: TGTGCCAGCAGGGAGAGATCGGCTAATGAAAAACTGTTTTTT.

The V and J genes are TRBV10-3 and TRBJ2-7, with D perhaps TRBD2 (6 bases). Germline values: CDR1 ENHRY, CDR2 SYGVKD. The CDR3 contains 14 residues. V was shortened by 9 bases and J by 3 bases, with 18 bases between the two germline ends. CDR3 nucleotides: TGTGCCATATCATCCCCCAAGACTAGCTACGAGCAGTACTTC. Encoded protein: CAISSPKTSYEQYF.

This chain joins TRBV5-6 and TRBJ2-1; TRBD2 matches 9 bases. V gave up 0 bases and J gave up 8 bases; unmatched junction bases: 15. CDR1 and CDR2 from the germline V gene are SGHDT and YYEEEE. The CDR3 is 18 residues long. CDR3 in DNA: TGTGCCAGCAGCTTGGCCACGTATTTCGCGGGAGGGGTCGATGAGCAGTTCTTC. It yields the protein CASSLATYFAGGVDEQFF.

This chain links TRBV10-3 with TRBJ2-3; TRBD2 might be the D (6 bases). From germline, CDR1 is ENHRY and CDR2 SYGVKD. This CDR3 has 15 residues. V lost 3 bases to trimming and J lost 5 bases, with 15 bases between them. The CDR3 spells CAISDQEGWGDTQYF. As DNA, the CDR3 is TGTGCCATCAGTGACCAGGAGGGGTGGGGAGATACGCAGTATTTT.

This sequence joins TRBV6-1 and TRBJ1-4, with TRBD1 as a possible D gene (5 bases). In germline, CDR1 is MNHNS, CDR2 SASEGT. Trimming removed 6 bases at V and 5 bases at J, with 19 bases between. This CDR3 is 16 amino acids long. For the CDR3, the DNA is TGTGCCAGCAGCGCCCGTGGAGACAGCCCAAATGAAAAACTGTTTTTT. Its protein product is CASSARGDSPNEKLFF.

The chain combines TRBV7-2 with TRBJ2-2, with D perhaps matching TRBD2 (5 bases). Germline V gene data show CDR1 as SGHTA and CDR2 as FQGNSA. Deletions cut 1 base from V and 4 bases from J, with 16 bases between. This CDR3 has 17 amino acids. CDR3 bases: TGTGCCAGCAGCTTAGTTTCAGGAGCCGGAGGCACCGGGGAGCTGTTTTTT. The encoded protein is CASSLVSGAGGTGELFF.

The chain is built from TRBV25-1 and TRBJ2-5; 10 bases are a match to TRBD2. V shed 0 bases and J 11 bases; nucleotides not matched to a gene: 9. The CDR3 consists of 15 residues. CDR1 is MGHDK and CDR2 is SYGVNS in the germline V gene. CDR3 residues: CASSEYGLADGGQYF. CDR3 in DNA: TGTGCCAGCAGTGAATATGGACTAGCGGACGGCGGGCAGTACTTC.

In its sample, this clonotype was seen a few times. The chain links TRBV11-2 to TRBJ1-2; D gene unclear. The CDR3 is 15 amino acids. The germline V and J ends were trimmed by 1 base and 4 bases, with 13 bases remaining between them. Germline V gene data show CDR1 as SGHAT and CDR2 as FQNNGV. CDR3 protein: CASSLGALNSYGYTF. DNA of the CDR3: TGTGCCAGCAGCTTAGGGGCACTGAATTCCTATGGCTACACCTTC.

This chain links TRBV11-1 with TRBJ2-3; D tentatively reads TRBD1 or TRBD2 (5 bases each). The CDR3 has 14 amino acids. The germline CDR1 and CDR2 sequences are SGHAT and FQDESV (reference sequence). The V end was cut by 7 bases, the J end by 4 bases, with 15 bases between. In DNA, the CDR3 is TGTGCCAGCATTGGGAGACAGCACGCAGATACGCAGTATTTT. Protein product: CASIGRQHADTQYF.

The rearrangement uses TRBV20-1 and TRBJ1-4; D ambiguous. CDR1 is DFQATT and CDR2 is SNEGSKA in the germline V gene (reference sequence). The CDR3 has 15 residues. The germline V and J ends were trimmed by 3 bases and 0 bases, with 11 bases remaining between them. As DNA, the CDR3 is TGCAGTGCTAGGAGACCCGGAGCAACTAATGAAAAACTGTTTTTT. Protein product: CSARRPGATNEKLFF.

This sequence joins TRBV5-1 and TRBJ2-7; TRBD1 matches at 10 bases. The DNA end favors TRBJ2-5, so the J call may be wrong. Germline CDR1 reads SGHRS; CDR2 reads YFSETQ. This CDR3 comprises 15 residues. The CDR3 loop is CASSLKDRGKETQYF. Here the CDR3 DNA reads TGCGCCAGCAGCCTAAAGGACAGGGGGAAGGAGACCCAGTACTTC.

This clonotype was seen only a few times. The rearrangement joins TRBV4-3 to TRBJ2-7; 13 bases match TRBD2. J lost 5 bases, V lost 6 bases, and 4 bases had no gene match. Germline values: CDR1 LGHNA, CDR2 YSLEER. The CDR3 is 14 amino acids. CDR3 bases: TGCGCCAGCAGGACGGGACTAGCGGGACACGAGCAGTACTTC. This translates into CASRTGLAGHEQYF.

The count of this clonotype is one. Sequence at one end of the junction differs from germline and may be a read error. The V and J genes are TRBV25-1 and TRBJ2-7, with a possible D match to TRBD1 (6 bases). Germline V gene lookup returns CDR1 MGHDK and CDR2 SYGVNS. The CDR3 spans 13 residues. CDR3 protein: CVSSEDSTYEQYF. The CDR3 DNA sequence: TGTGTCAGCAGTGAGGACAGCACCTACGAGCAGTACTTC.

The chain couples TRBV29-1 to TRBJ2-4; D unresolved. The CDR3 contains 13 residues. Trimming left V 6 bases short and J 5 bases short, with 14 bases between. Germline CDR1 reads SQVTM; CDR2 reads ANQGSEA. CDR3: CSVIHENQNIQYF. CDR3 coding DNA: TGCAGCGTGATCCATGAGAATCAAAACATTCAGTACTTC.

This clonotype has only a few counts. J is TRBJ2-5 and V is TRBV28; the D gene is possibly TRBD1 (5 bases). Looked up from germline, CDR1 is MDHEN and CDR2 is SYDVKM. This CDR3 has 14 residues. V was clipped by 7 bases and J by 2 bases, with 14 bases between them. CDR3 region: CASIKQDNQETQYF. The DNA for the CDR3 is TGTGCCAGCATTAAGCAGGACAATCAAGAGACCCAGTACTTC.

The chain is built from TRBV11-2 and TRBJ1-2; D unresolved. Germline CDR1 is SGHAT and CDR2 is FQNNGV. With 5 bases removed from V and 4 bases from J, the gap between germline ends came to 8 bases. The CDR3 sequence is 12 residues long. In nucleotides, the CDR3 is TGTGCCAGCAGCCCTTGGGGCTATGGCTACACCTTC. This gives the protein CASSPWGYGYTF.

The chain couples TRBV24-1 to TRBJ2-3, with a weak D call TRBD1 (5 bases). In germline, CDR1 is KGHDR, CDR2 SFDVKD. Trimming pared 2 bases from V and 0 bases from J, leaving 8 bases between. The CDR3 has 15 residues. The CDR3 DNA reads as TGTGCCACCAGTGATTCAGGGTCTAGCACAGATACGCAGTATTTT. Encoded protein: CATSDSGSSTDTQYF.

The table lists this clonotype with a few counts. The chain has TRBV7-2 and TRBJ2-5; D possibly corresponds to TRBD1 (6 bases). Per germline, CDR1 SGHTA and CDR2 FQGNSA. V gave up 2 bases and J gave up 1 base, with 8 bases separating them. CDR3 length: 14 amino acids. The CDR3 DNA follows: TGTGCCAGCAGCTTAAAGGGGGTCCAAGAGACCCAGTACTTC. It yields the protein CASSLKGVQETQYF.

The V call is TRBV20-1, the J call TRBJ2-4; D may be TRBD1 or TRBD2 (5 bases each). The closer fit of TRBJ2-7 to the DNA end suggests the J call may be wrong. The germline V gene has CDR1 DFQATT and CDR2 SNEGSKA (reference sequence). There are 15 residues in the CDR3. The CDR3 region has the DNA TGCAGTGCTCGCTCATTGATTCCTGGGGGATACGAGCAGTACTTC. Translated, it gives CSARSLIPGGYEQYF.

The rearrangement links TRBV7-9 to TRBJ1-2; the D gene is possibly TRBD1 (5 bases). Germline V gene lookup returns CDR1 SEHNR and CDR2 FQNEAQ (reference sequence). The CDR3 totals 12 residues. The germline V and J ends were trimmed by 0 bases and 13 bases, with 12 bases remaining between them. The CDR3 DNA follows: TGTGCCAGCAGCTTAGCAGACCGGGACTTCACCTTC. This encodes CASSLADRDFTF.